Listed below are T cell receptor beta chains from one sample, sequenced in a study of Ad26.COV2.S vaccination and SARS-CoV-2 variants. The method was immunoSEQ multiplex PCR; TCRdb's version includes in-frame clones alone and lacks a portion of them. Of fewer than 600,000 clones listed, approximately 90% were seen once; the top ten hold around 1.6%. The sample was peripheral blood, taken in a trial of Ad26.COV2.S vaccine versus placebo. These receptors were taken from a person aged 18 to 59 who received the Ad26.COV2.S COVID-19 vaccine or a placebo. The CDR3 runs from the conserved cysteine through the conserved F or W.

V gene	J gene	CDR3 protein
TRBV6-5	TRBJ1-2	CASSQDRARYGYTF
TRBV7-6	TRBJ2-5	CASSQMGPWLKTQYF
TRBV28	TRBJ1-6	CASSLLQGPLHF
TRBV18	TRBJ2-5	CASSPLAGSGVQETQYF
TRBV30	TRBJ1-6	CAWSLWRTSSYNSPLHF
TRBV6-5	TRBJ2-7	CASSYMGIIYEQYF
TRBV18	TRBJ2-5	CASSPTSQETQYF
TRBV19	TRBJ2-3	CASSIASGSFSSTDTQYF
TRBV3-1/TRBV3-2	TRBJ1-2	CASSQVGTGFNYGYTF
TRBV7-3	TRBJ2-2	CASSHWSGELFF
TRBV25-1	TRBJ2-7	CASSDRGTPVSYEQYF
TRBV12-3/TRBV12-4	TRBJ1-4	CASTGFEKLFF
TRBV19	TRBJ2-3	CASSPGLAETDTQYF
TRBV6-5	TRBJ2-2	CASSRHRDTGELFF
TRBV18	TRBJ2-7	CASSPRDRTYEQYF
TRBV5-5	TRBJ2-4	CASSLDLGRAKNIQYF
TRBV30	TRBJ1-5	CAWSVLWGPQHF
TRBV6-5	TRBJ2-3	CASRLGGETDTQYF
TRBV11-2	TRBJ1-5	CASSLGRTDRSNQPQHF
TRBV6-5	TRBJ2-7	CASSYSKFTYEQYF
TRBV12-3/TRBV12-4	TRBJ2-1	CASSIRGNEQFF
TRBV28	TRBJ1-1	CASSLFTGGAFF
TRBV30	TRBJ1-5	CAWSPGQVSNQPQHF
TRBV3-1/TRBV3-2	TRBJ2-1	CASSRYRPGTSGSSYNEQFF
TRBV7-8	TRBJ1-3	CASSLARSEAGNTIYF